The present entry profiles one T cell receptor (beta chain) with its context. The protocol was immunoSEQ multiplex PCR, while the TCRdb copy is restricted to in-frame clones and leaves out a portion. The sample comprises around 230,000 clones, just under 95% of which are singletons, and roughly 1.6% rests with the top ten. The V end was cut by 2 bases, the J end by 0 bases, with 10 bases between. There are 15 residues in the CDR3. CDR1 is SGHAT and CDR2 is FQNNGV in the germline V gene. The sample belongs to a study of control samples from healthy donors and cancer patients. The sequencing input was blood. The chain joins TRBV11-2 to TRBJ1-1; D remains unclear. The receptor was isolated from a man between 45 and 60 years old in good health. The DNA for the CDR3 is TGTGCCAGCAGCTTATTAAGCACTTTGAACACTGAAGCTTTCTTT. Protein product: CASSLLSTLNTEAFF. Combining the CDR3 with reference TRBV11-2 and TRBJ1-1 gives the whole variable domain EAGVAQSPRYKIIEKRQSVAFWCNPISGHATLYWYQQILGQGPKLLIQFQNNGVVDDSQLPKDRFSAERLKGVDSTLKIQPAKLEDSAVYLCASSLLSTLNTEAFFGQGTRLTVV.